Listed here is a single T cell receptor beta chain. The sample comes from a study of immune evolution from preneoplasia to lung adenocarcinoma. Study-wide context: HLA loss of heterozygosity: roughly 7.5% AIS, about 15% MIA, roughly 30% ADC, none AAH.

Assay used: immunoSEQ multiplex PCR; TCRdb lists only in-frame clones, some missing. This table holds 9,000 to 13,000 clones, 70% to 90% found once. V was cut by 6 bases and J by 2 bases, with 10 bases left in between. The CDR3 has 12 residues. Per germline, CDR1 SQVTM and CDR2 ANQGSEA. The source is a person aged 70 to 85 with invasive lung adenocarcinoma. The source material was FFPE invasive lung adenocarcinoma tissue. This chain joins TRBV29-1 and TRBJ1-2; the D is unclear. Written as DNA, the CDR3 is TGCAGCGTCAGAACAGAGAACTATGGCTACACCTTC. It is translated as CSVRTENYGYTF.